This T cell receptor beta chain derives from a study of T cell repertoires in cytomegalovirus infection. Study as a whole: Used in the study were CMV epitopes, some recently identified and HLA-C-restricted, others well-studied and HLA-B-restricted. Public TCR beta signatures were indicative of both CMV infection and a matching HLA type.

For this clonotype: What it binds is not known. Being one base from a much bigger clone, this may be a read error.

The germline gives CDR1 SGHVS, CDR2 FQNEAQ. V lost 3 bases, J lost 4 bases, and 18 bases lay in between. The length of the CDR3 is 17 residues. Study results and caveats: The cumulative frequency of public TCR beta families distinguished individuals who carried CMV together with the relevant HLA.

Via MiXCR, TCRdb re-called the reads, giving one row per CDR3 protein. The data hold about 920,000 distinct CDR3 sequences, with approximately 32% observed a single time. The clonotype originates from a human donor in good health (CMV status not recorded). Some clones in this sample may be carry-over from other donors' samples. The chain has TRBV7-8 and TRBJ2-2; TRBD1 might be the D (5 bases). Material: cultured CD8+ T cells from PBMCs, obtained from culture after CMV antigen stimulation. The CDR3 protein is CASSFATKGHFTGELFF. Written as DNA, the CDR3 is TGTGCCAGCAGCTTCGCCACAAAAGGACATTTCACCGGGGAGCTGTTTTTT.